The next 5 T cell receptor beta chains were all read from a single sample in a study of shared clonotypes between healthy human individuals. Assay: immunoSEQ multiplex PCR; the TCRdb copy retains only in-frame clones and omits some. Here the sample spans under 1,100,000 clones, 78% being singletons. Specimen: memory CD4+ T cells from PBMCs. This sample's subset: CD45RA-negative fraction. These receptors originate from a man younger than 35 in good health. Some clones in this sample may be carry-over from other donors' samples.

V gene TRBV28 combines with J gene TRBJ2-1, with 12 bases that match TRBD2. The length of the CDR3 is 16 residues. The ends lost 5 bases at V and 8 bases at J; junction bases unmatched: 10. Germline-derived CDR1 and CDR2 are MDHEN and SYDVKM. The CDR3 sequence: CASSTTSGGRLDEQFF. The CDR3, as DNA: TGTGCCAGCAGTACGACTAGCGGGGGACGGTTAGATGAGCAGTTCTTC.

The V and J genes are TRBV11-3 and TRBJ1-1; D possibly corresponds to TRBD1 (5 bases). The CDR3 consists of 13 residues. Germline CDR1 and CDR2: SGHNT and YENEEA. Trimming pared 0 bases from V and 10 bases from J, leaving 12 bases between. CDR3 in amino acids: CASSLDGRTGAFF. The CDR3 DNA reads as TGTGCCAGCAGCTTAGACGGAAGAACAGGAGCTTTCTTT.

CDR3 protein: CASSLDHRDRAPEAFF. The CDR3 DNA sequence: TGTGCCAGCAGCTTAGATCATAGGGACAGGGCACCAGAAGCTTTCTTT. The chain joins TRBV11-2 to TRBJ1-1; TRBD1 matches at 9 bases. Germline values: CDR1 SGHAT, CDR2 FQNNGV. The CDR3 consists of 16 residues. Trimming cost V 0 bases and J 8 bases; bases outside gene matches: 10.

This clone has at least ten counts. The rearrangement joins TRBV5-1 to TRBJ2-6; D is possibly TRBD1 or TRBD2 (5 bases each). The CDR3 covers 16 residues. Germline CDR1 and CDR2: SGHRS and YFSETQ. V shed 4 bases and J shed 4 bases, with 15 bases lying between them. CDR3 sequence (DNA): TGCGCCAGCAGCCCGGTTCCAGGGACCGGGGCCAACGTCCTGACTTTC. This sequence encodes CASSPVPGTGANVLTF.

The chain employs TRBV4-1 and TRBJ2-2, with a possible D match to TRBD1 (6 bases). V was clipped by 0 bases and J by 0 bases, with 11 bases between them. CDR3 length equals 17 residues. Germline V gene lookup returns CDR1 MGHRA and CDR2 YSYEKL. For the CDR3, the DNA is TGCGCCAGCAGCCAAGAATGGTCAGGGGCGAACACCGGGGAGCTGTTTTTT. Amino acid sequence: CASSQEWSGANTGELFF.